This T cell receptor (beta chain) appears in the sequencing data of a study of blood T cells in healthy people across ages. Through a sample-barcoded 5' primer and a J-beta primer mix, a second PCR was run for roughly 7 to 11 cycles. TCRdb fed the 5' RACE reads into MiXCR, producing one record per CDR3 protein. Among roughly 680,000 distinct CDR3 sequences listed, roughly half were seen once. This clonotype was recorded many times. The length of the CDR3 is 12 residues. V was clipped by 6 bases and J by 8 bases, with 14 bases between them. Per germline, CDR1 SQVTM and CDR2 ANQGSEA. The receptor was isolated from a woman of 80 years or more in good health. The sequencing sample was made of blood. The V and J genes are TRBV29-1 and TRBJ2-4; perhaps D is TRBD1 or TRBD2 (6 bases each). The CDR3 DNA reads TGCAGCGTCGGGGGCGCCGGGCACATTCAGTACTTC. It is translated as CSVGGAGHIQYF. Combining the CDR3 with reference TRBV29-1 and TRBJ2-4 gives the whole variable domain SAVISQKPSRDICQRGTSLTIQCQVDSQVTMMFWYRQQPGQSLTLIATANQGSEATYESGFVIDKFPISRPNLTFSTLTVSNMSPEDSSIYLCSVGGAGHIQYFGAGTRLSVL.